This TCR beta chain comes out of a study of OX40 agonist ivuxolimab in advanced cancers. Broadly, across the study: The costimulatory receptor OX40 (CD134) was targeted by ivuxolimab, a fully human IgG2 agonistic monoclonal antibody. Intravenous ivuxolimab was administered to patients every 2 weeks at six dose levels: 0.01, 0.1, 0.3, 1.5, 3 and 10 mg/kg. Of the roughly 52 dose-escalation patients, hepatocellular carcinoma was present in about 20, melanoma in approximately 15, renal cell carcinoma in 9 and head and neck cancer in 9. In the dose-escalation cohort, nearly 85% of patients were male, and the mean age was 60 years with a range of 23 to 79. Patients were allowed to have had prior anti-PD-1, anti-PD-L1 or anti-CTLA-4 therapy, and around two fifths of the dose-escalation patients had been treated with checkpoint inhibitors. Partial responses occurred in three dose-escalation patients: two with cutaneous melanoma and one with hepatocellular carcinoma. Peripheral TCRbeta sequencing was intended to test whether TCR sequence diversity was altered and clonal T-cell expansion was caused by ivuxolimab. The monotherapy dose-escalation portion (N of about 49 patients) of the phase I ivuxolimab trial is reported in the paper. On the study overall, not on this receptor specifically: After ivuxolimab, CD8+ T cells had more expanded clones than CD4+ T cells on average. At doses of 0.1 to 3.0 mg/kg, clonal expansion of both CD4+ and CD8+ blood T cells was observed from baseline to week 6. Low levels of normalized T-cell clonal expansion were also shown by some nonresponding patients. Which antigens the clonally expanded peripheral T cells were specific for was not determined. In partial responders in the 0.1-3.0 mg/kg groups, normalized peripheral clonal expansion was found to be among the lowest, especially among CD8+ T cells.

Points on this clone: The antigen it recognizes is unknown. No per-base quality is available; no much larger clone lies one base away.

CDR1 and CDR2 are drawn from the germline V gene: SGHDT, YYEEEE. Inclusive of the bounding cysteine and phenylalanine, the CDR3 is 14 residues long. CDR3 DNA only is kept here, 42 bases in frame from base 1. V lost 6 bases and J lost 1 base, and the count of bases not matched to a germline gene is 2. Genomic DNA was extracted from sorted cells for sequencing of the TCRbeta CDR3 region. The immunoSEQ Assay was used to sequence the TCRbeta CDR3 regions. TCRdb took over this immuneACCESS table, retaining in-frame rearrangements with V and J assigned. Such tables are incomplete; in checked studies, under half of the missing clones stem from an unresolved V gene, and the remainder is unexplained. Recorded for this sample are about 60,000 clones; less than 90% of them occurred a single time. The ten largest clones add up to about 0.6% of the sample. Patients with a history of autoimmune disease or receiving systemic immunosuppression were excluded from the trial. Peripheral blood for TCR sequencing was collected from all dose cohorts at baseline, on cycle 4 day 1, and on cycle 7 day 1. Samples came from an open-label, multicenter, first-in-human phase I dose-escalation trial of ivuxolimab. The trial enrolled adults with locally advanced or metastatic head and neck squamous cell, hepatocellular, melanoma or renal cell carcinoma. Before TCR sequencing, CD4+ and CD8+ T cells were separately sorted from peripheral blood.

The sequence is built from TRBV5-6 and TRBJ1-5; 9 bases in between match TRBD1. The source was CD4+ or CD8+ T cells sorted from blood, collected in a trial of the OX40 agonist ivuxolimab. This clonotype was obtained from an adult with an advanced solid tumor such as melanoma, head and neck, liver or kidney cancer. The encoded CDR3 is CASTGQGSNQPQHF. The DNA reads TGTGCCAGCACTGGACAGGGGAGCAATCAGCCCCAGCATTTT.